This T cell receptor (beta chain) was observed in a study of blood T cell repertoires in COVID-19. Study overall: T cells, B-cell-depleted T cells, or PBMCs supplied cDNA or gDNA.

Measured with immunoSEQ multiplex PCR; TCRdb has only the in-frame clones, and not every one. Of some 30,000 clones in the sample, about nine tenths are singletons; the top ten hold less than 1.2%. This clonotype was sampled from a man in his 70s with active or convalescent COVID-19. Sequenced material: peripheral blood.

CDR3 DNA sequence: TGTGCCAGTAGGATTCCAGGGGCTAACATTCAGTACTTC. Translation gives CASRIPGANIQYF. The V gene is TRBV19, the J gene TRBJ2-4; D may be TRBD1 (6 bases). CDR3 size: 13 residues. Germline V gene sequence: CDR1 LNHDA, CDR2 SQIVND (reference sequence). With 6 bases removed from V and 7 bases from J, the gap between germline ends came to 13 bases. Supplemented by reference TRBV19 and TRBJ2-4, the full variable domain reads DGGITQSPKYLFRKEGQNVTLSCEQNLNHDAMYWYRQDPGQGLRLIYYSQIVNDFQKGDIAEGYSVSREKKESFPLTVTSAQKNPTAFYLCASRIPGANIQYFGAGTRLSVL.